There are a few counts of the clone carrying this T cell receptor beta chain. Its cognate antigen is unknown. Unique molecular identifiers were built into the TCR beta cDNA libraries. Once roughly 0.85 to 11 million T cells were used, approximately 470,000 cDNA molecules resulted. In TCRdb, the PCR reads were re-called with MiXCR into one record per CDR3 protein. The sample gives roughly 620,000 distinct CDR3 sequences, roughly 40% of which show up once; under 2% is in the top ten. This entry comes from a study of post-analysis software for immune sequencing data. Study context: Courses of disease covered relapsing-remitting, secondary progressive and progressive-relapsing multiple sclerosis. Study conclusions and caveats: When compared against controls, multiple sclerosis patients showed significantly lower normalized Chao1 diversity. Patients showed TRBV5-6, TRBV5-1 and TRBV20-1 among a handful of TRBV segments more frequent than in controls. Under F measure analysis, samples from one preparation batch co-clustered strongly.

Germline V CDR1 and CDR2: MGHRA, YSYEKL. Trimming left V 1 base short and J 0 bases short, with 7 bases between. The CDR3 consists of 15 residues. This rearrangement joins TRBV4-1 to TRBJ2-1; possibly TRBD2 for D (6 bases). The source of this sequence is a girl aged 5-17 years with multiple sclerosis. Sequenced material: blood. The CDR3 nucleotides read TGCGCCAGCAGCCAAGTGCGGGGCTCCTACAATGAGCAGTTCTTC. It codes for CASSQVRGSYNEQFF.